This record concerns one T cell receptor beta chain sequence. The target of this receptor is not known. No qualities accompany the bases; no much larger clone lies one base away. Library preparation employed 5' RACE. TCRdb shows the sequencer as Illumina HiSeq 2000. Template switching added a universal primer binding site, and the final cDNA carried a unique molecular identifier that allowed TCR cDNA molecules to be counted accurately. Specific primers in the conserved constant-segment region were used to synthesize first-strand cDNA for TCR alpha and beta chains. To control for contamination, every cDNA library carried two barcodes: a SMART-Mk sample barcode plus Illumina barcodes. Two successive PCR steps introduced TruSeq adapter sequences along with Illumina sample barcodes. Sequencing of the TCR alpha and beta cDNA libraries was done on the Illumina HiSeq platform using custom primers. The original methods were these. MiGEC was used to process raw reads and extract unique molecular identifiers, and MiXCR was used to find CDR3 positions. For each individual, recombination models were inferred using an EM algorithm with the repgenHMM and IGoR tools. Shared clonotype analysis was performed with the tcR package in R, normalizing sharing by the product of cloneset sizes. To study raw recombination free of thymic and clonal selection effects, out-of-frame nonproductive sequences were analyzed. The public reads were reanalyzed by TCRdb: fastp trimming at Q25, MiXCR alignment, in-frame beta chains only. Records with the same CDR3 protein are collapsed into one entry carrying the most frequent genes and DNA. These V and J calls are TCRdb output, not the study's own analysis. For this sample the table gives 1.5 million to 2 million distinct CDR3 sequences, of which about 32% were detected only once. The ten largest clones capture under 0.35% of the sample.

From the cysteine up to the phenylalanine, the CDR3 has a length of 12 residues. Left in the record is the CDR3 DNA by itself, 36 bases read in frame from the first base. A distance of 8 bases separates the germline ends of V and J, which lose 3 bases and 2 bases respectively. Per the germline V gene (reference sequence), DFQATT is the CDR1 and SNEGSKA is the CDR2. This record belongs to a study of identical twins (dated by TCRdb to about 2016). Regarding the research as a whole: TCR alpha and beta repertoires from monozygotic twins, unrelated adults of various ages and cord blood were deep-sequenced to test whether fetal clonotypes persist. Replicate twin experiments were performed at different times using different library preparation protocols to rule out contamination. Points the paper makes about the study in general: Fewer insertions were carried by abundant cord blood beta clonotypes, a similar but weaker trend appeared in young adult naive repertoires, and no such trend appeared in memory repertoires. Compared with coincidental sharing between unrelated individuals, an excess of low generation-probability sequences was observed among out-of-frame TCR alpha sequences shared between twins. Conclusions relied on cross-sectional statistical analysis, since the same donors could not be followed over many years. Zero-insertion analyses could be partly confounded by invariant T cells such as MAIT and iNKT, although diverse VJ usage argued against such confounding for most clonotypes. A weaker excess of twin sharing was found in beta out-of-frame sequences because the signal-to-noise ratio was lowered by fewer shared sequences. In monozygotic twins, out-of-frame TCR alpha sharing was systematically underestimated by recombination models, although the models agreed with sharing between unrelated individuals.

Every donor was a healthy Caucasian. The TCR was taken from a newborn girl in good health. The chain links TRBV20-1 with TRBJ2-7; matching of 6 bases hints at TRBD2 as the D gene. The sequenced sample consisted of cord blood. The CDR3 region: CSARGLTYEQYF. DNA sequence: TGCAGTGCTAGGGGACTCACCTACGAGCAGTACTTC.